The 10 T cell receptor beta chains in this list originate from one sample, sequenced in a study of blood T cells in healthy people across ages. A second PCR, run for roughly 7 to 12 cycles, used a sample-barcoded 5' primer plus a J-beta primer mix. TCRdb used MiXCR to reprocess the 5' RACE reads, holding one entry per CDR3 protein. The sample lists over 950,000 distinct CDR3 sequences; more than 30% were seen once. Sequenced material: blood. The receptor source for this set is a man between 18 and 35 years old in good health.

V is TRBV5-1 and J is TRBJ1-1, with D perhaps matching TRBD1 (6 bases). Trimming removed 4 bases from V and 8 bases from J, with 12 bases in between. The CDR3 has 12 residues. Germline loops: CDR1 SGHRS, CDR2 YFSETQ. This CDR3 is CASSQLTGEAFF. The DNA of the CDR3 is TGCGCCAGCAGCCAGCTAACAGGGGAAGCTTTCTTT.

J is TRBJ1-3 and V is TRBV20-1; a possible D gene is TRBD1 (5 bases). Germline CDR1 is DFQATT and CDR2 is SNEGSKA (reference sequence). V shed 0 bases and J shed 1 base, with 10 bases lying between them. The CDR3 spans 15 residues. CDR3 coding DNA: TGCAGTGCTAGAGATCAACGGGGGTCTGGAAACACCATATATTTT. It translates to CSARDQRGSGNTIYF.

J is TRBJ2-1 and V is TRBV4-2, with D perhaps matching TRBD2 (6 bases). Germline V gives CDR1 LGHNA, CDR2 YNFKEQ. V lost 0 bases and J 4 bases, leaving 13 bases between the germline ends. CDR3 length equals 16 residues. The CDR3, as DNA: TGTGCCAGCAGCCAAGATCCACTAGCAGCTTACAATGAGCAGTTCTTC. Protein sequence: CASSQDPLAAYNEQFF.

CDR3 region: CSARDSLEQYF. The CDR3 DNA reads as TGCAGTGCTAGAGATTCCCTCGAGCAGTACTTC. The rearrangement joins TRBV20-1 to TRBJ2-7; no reliable D call. Trimming left V 0 bases short and J 6 bases short, with 6 bases between. Germline V gene data show CDR1 as DFQATT and CDR2 as SNEGSKA (reference sequence). CDR3 length: 11 residues.

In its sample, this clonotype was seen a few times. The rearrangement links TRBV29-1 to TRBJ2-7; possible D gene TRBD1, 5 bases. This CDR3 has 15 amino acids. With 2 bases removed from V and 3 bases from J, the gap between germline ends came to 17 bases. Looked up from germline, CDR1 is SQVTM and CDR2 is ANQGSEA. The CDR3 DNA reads TGCAGCGTTGAAACCCAGGGTATCAGAGGCTACGAGCAGTACTTC. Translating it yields CSVETQGIRGYEQYF.

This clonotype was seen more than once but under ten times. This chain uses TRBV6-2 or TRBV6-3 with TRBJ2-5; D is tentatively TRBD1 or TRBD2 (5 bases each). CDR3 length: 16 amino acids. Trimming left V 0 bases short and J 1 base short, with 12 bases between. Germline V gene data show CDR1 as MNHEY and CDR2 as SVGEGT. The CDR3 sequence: CASSYSPGPTQETQYF. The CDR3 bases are TGTGCCAGCAGTTACTCACCGGGACCCACCCAAGAGACCCAGTACTTC.

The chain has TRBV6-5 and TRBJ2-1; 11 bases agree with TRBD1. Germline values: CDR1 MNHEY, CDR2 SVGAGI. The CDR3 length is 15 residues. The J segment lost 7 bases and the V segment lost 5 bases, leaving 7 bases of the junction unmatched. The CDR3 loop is CASSHGTGGYNEQFF. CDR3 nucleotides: TGTGCCAGCAGTCACGGGACAGGGGGTTATAATGAGCAGTTCTTC.

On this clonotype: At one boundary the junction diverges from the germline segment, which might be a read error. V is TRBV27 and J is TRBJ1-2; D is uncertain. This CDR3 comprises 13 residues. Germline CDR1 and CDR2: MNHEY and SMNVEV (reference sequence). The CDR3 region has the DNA TGTGCCAGCAGTTTTGGAGATAACTATGACTACACCTTC. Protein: CASSFGDNYDYTF.

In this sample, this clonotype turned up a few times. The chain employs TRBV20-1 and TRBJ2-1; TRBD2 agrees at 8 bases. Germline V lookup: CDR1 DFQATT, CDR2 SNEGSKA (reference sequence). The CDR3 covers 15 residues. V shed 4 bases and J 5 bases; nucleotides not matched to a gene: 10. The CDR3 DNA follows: TGCAGTGCTACCCTTCCGGGACTAGATCACAATGAGCAGTTCTTC. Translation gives CSATLPGLDHNEQFF.

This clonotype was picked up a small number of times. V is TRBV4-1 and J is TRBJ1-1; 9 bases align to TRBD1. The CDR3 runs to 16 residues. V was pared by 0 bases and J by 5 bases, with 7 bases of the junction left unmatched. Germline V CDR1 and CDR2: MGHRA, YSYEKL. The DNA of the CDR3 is TGCGCCAGCAGCCAAGAAACAGGGGGCGCATGGACTGAAGCTTTCTTT. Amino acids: CASSQETGGAWTEAFF.